Included here is one TCR beta chain sequence, with context. Its antigen is currently unknown. This may be a read error, as it is one base from a much larger clone. From 350 to 500 ng of RNA, a library with molecular barcoded alpha/delta and beta/gamma adaptors was made. Via MiXCR, TCRdb re-called the reads, giving one row per CDR3 protein. This table has some 130,000 distinct CDR3 sequences, around 14% appearing once. The sample comes from a study of read filtering for tumor transcriptome and immune sequencing. Study summary: After DNase treatment, RNA was made into whole-transcriptome libraries.

Findings and limits, study-wide: Correlation between methods rose after single-read clonotypes were removed. Single-read clonotypes: approximately 87% of IR-seq clonotypes (around 4% of reads), 74.6% of RNA-seq clonotypes (44.6% of reads).

Trimming at V came to 5 bases and at J to 5 bases, leaving 7 bases not matched to a gene. The CDR3 consists of 16 residues. The sequenced sample was a population of CD138-negative cells sorted from bone marrow. The source of this sequence is a donor aged 40 or older with multiple myeloma. The chain joins TRBV12-3 or TRBV12-4 to TRBJ2-5, with 14 bases matching TRBD2. In DNA form, the CDR3 reads TGTGCCAGCAGTCTCCCGGGACTAGCGGGAGAGGAGACCCAGTACTTC. Translated: CASSLPGLAGEETQYF.